The 2 T cell receptor beta chains in this list originate from one sample, sequenced in a study of molecular identifiers for immune sequencing clone quantification. Using its own MiXCR run on the PCR reads, TCRdb lists one record per CDR3 protein. The sample has about half a million distinct CDR3 sequences, around a fifth seen once. Sequencing was carried out using naive CD8+ T cells from blood, with Jurkat cell RNA spiked in. Sample subset: FACS-sorted CD8+CD4-CCR7+CD45RA+ naive T cells. Receptor source: a human donor in good health. Some libraries in this study had Jurkat cell RNA spiked in.

This clonotype has at least ten counts. The chain is built from TRBV2 and TRBJ2-3, with D unresolved. Trimming cost V 6 bases and J 0 bases, with 10 bases left between them. Germline CDR1 reads SNHLY; CDR2 reads FYNNEI. The CDR3 has 14 amino acids. CDR3 sequence (DNA): TGTGCCAGCAGATATGACACTAGCACAGATACGCAGTATTTT. Residues: CASRYDTSTDTQYF.

With respect to this clonotype: At one boundary the junction diverges from the germline segment, which might be a read error. J is TRBJ2-7 and V is TRBV4-1; TRBD1 matches at 9 bases. This CDR3 is 15 amino acids long. Germline assignment: CDR1 MGHRA and CDR2 YSYEKL. This CDR3 reads CASSQGTGGDYERYF. DNA for the CDR3: TGCGCCAGCAGCCAAGGTACAGGGGGCGACTACGAGCGGTACTTC.